Listed below are T cell receptor beta chains from one sample, sequenced in a study of early T cells in non-severe SARS-CoV-2 infection. MiXCR, run by TCRdb on the 5' RACE reads, gives a single entry per CDR3 protein. Of 64,000 or so distinct CDR3 sequences detected, under 15% appear once; the ten largest clones hold around 4.3%. Source material: whole blood. These receptors were collected from an adult who was a healthcare worker with PCR-confirmed SARS-CoV-2 infection or an uninfected control (not recorded which). CDR3s include the opening cysteine and the closing phenylalanine or tryptophan. Fields, in order: D gene, clone size, V gene, J gene, CDR3 protein, CDR3 DNA. A D gene is named only where the DNA matches it firmly. Clone size is given for some rows only: seen once, a few or many times, or a class if the clone is expanded.

>TRBD2|few|TRBV5-1|TRBJ2-3
CASSTGTSGGADTQYF
TGCGCCAGCAGCACCGGGACTAGCGGGGGCGCAGATACGCAGTATTTT
>-|many|TRBV6-2/TRBV6-3|TRBJ1-1
CARRGTRRYTEAFF
TGTGCCAGAAGAGGGACAAGGAGATACACTGAAGCTTTCTTT
>TRBD1|once|TRBV3-1|TRBJ1-1
CASSRQGSTEAFF
TGTGCCAGCAGCCGACAGGGATCCACTGAAGCTTTCTTT
>-|many|TRBV19|TRBJ2-1
CASSIRWSGKVHEQFF
TGTGCCAGTAGTATACGGTGGTCAGGGAAGGTCCATGAGCAGTTCTTC
>-|many|TRBV11-2|TRBJ1-5
CASSRTDSHEPQHF
TGTGCCAGCAGCAGGACAGACTCGCATGAGCCCCAGCATTTT
>-|many|TRBV18|TRBJ1-6
CASSPSFGGGSPLHF
TGTGCCAGCTCACCATCGTTCGGCGGGGGGTCACCCCTCCACTTT
>-|-|TRBV7-2|TRBJ2-6
CASSRGFSGANVLTF
TGTGCCAGCAGCCGAGGGTTCTCTGGGGCCAACGTCCTGACTTTC
>-|many|TRBV14|TRBJ2-7
CASSPPDRAYEQYF
TGTGCCAGCAGCCCCCCGGACAGAGCCTACGAGCAGTACTTC
>-|few|TRBV7-2|TRBJ2-3
CASSPLESTDTQYF
TGTGCCAGCAGCCCCCTGGAGAGCACAGATACGCAGTATTTT
>-|many|TRBV12-3/TRBV12-4|TRBJ1-4
CASSPGPPKEKLFF
TGTGCCAGCAGTCCCGGGCCCCCGAAAGAAAAACTGTTTTTT
>-|few|TRBV19|TRBJ1-2
CASSIDGLLWYGYTF
TGTGCCAGTAGTATCGACGGACTCCTCTGGTATGGCTACACCTTC